These 25 T cell receptor beta chains came from one sample sequenced in a study of T cell changes during pregnancy in multiple sclerosis. The repertoire was sequenced with immunoSEQ multiplex PCR; TCRdb's copy has only in-frame clones and lacks some. The sample shows more than 65,000 clones, more than 85% of them seen only once. This specimen was peripheral blood, taken in the first trimester of pregnancy. The receptors originated from a female donor with multiple sclerosis, enrolled in a pregnancy study.

The chain employs TRBV19 and TRBJ2-1, with 8 bases that match TRBD2. From germline, CDR1 is LNHDA and CDR2 SQIVND (reference sequence). CDR3 length equals 18 residues. V lost 0 bases, J lost 4 bases, and 11 bases stayed unmatched. CDR3 sequence: CASSIDRGGGPGYNEQFF. As DNA, the CDR3 is TGTGCCAGTAGTATAGATCGGGGGGGAGGGCCGGGTTACAATGAGCAGTTCTTC.

This clone came up once. The rearrangement links TRBV28 to TRBJ2-1; a possible D gene is TRBD2 (6 bases). Germline CDR1 and CDR2: MDHEN and SYDVKM. V was shortened by 2 bases and J by 5 bases, with 16 bases between the two germline ends. CDR3 length equals 16 residues. The CDR3 region has the DNA TGTGCCAGCAGTTTACTTTTTATCGGGAGACACAATGAGCAGTTCTTC. Protein: CASSLLFIGRHNEQFF.

The V and J genes are TRBV28 and TRBJ1-1, with 8 positions matching TRBD1. The V gene's germline CDR1 is MDHEN and CDR2 SYDVKM. The V gene end was trimmed by 1 base and the J gene end by 2 bases; junction bases not matched to a gene: 6. CDR3 length: 16 amino acids. In DNA, the CDR3 is TGTGCCAGCAGTTTATCCGGACAGGGCTCAAACACTGAAGCTTTCTTT. Encoded protein: CASSLSGQGSNTEAFF.

This clone was detected once. The rearrangement links TRBV28 to TRBJ2-5; no clear D. Germline CDR1 is MDHEN and CDR2 is SYDVKM. CDR3 length equals 13 residues. V was pared by 1 base and J by 2 bases, with 5 bases between. The CDR3 loop reads CASSLYSQETQYF. The CDR3 DNA follows: TGTGCCAGCAGTTTATACAGTCAAGAGACCCAGTACTTC.

This chain links TRBV7-9 with TRBJ2-2; TRBD1 is a possible D gene (5 bases). Germline CDR1 reads SEHNR; CDR2 reads FQNEAQ (reference sequence). The germline V and J ends were trimmed by 5 bases and 3 bases, with 19 bases remaining between them. This CDR3 is built from 17 residues. The CDR3 protein is CASSQDETATYTGELFF. CDR3 coding DNA: TGTGCCAGCAGCCAAGACGAGACAGCAACTTACACCGGGGAGCTGTTTTTT.

The V and J genes are TRBV6-1 and TRBJ2-3; weak D call: TRBD2 (5 bases). Trimming removed 4 bases at V and 2 bases at J, with 13 bases between. Per the germline V gene, CDR1 is MNHNS and CDR2 is SASEGT. CDR3 size: 15 residues. The CDR3, as DNA: TGTGCCAGCAGTGGGAGGAAAGCGGACACAGATACGCAGTATTTT. Its translation: CASSGRKADTDTQYF.

This clone was recorded once. This rearrangement joins TRBV7-7 to TRBJ2-7, with 8 bases lining up with TRBD2. The CDR3 totals 15 residues. The ends lost 1 base at V and 0 bases at J; junction bases unmatched: 2. CDR1 is SSHAT and CDR2 is FNYEAQ in the germline V gene (reference sequence). This CDR3 is CASSLGSGTSYEQYF. The CDR3 DNA is TGTGCCAGCAGCTTAGGTAGCGGGACCTCCTACGAGCAGTACTTC.

The chain uses TRBV30 and TRBJ1-5, with D hard to call. Germline CDR1 GTSNPN, CDR2 SVGIG (reference sequence). Deletions cut 2 bases from V and 2 bases from J, with 10 bases between. The CDR3 spans 14 residues. CDR3: CAWSIDKGNQPQHF. In nucleotides, the CDR3 is TGTGCCTGGAGTATAGACAAGGGCAATCAGCCCCAGCATTTT.

The rearrangement links TRBV7-2 to TRBJ2-7; 7 nucleotides match TRBD1. Trimming removed 5 bases from V and 5 bases from J; junction bases left unmatched: 9. The CDR3 loop spans 14 amino acids. Germline V lookup: CDR1 SGHTA, CDR2 FQGNSA. CDR3 region: CASSMGQRFHEQYF. CDR3 bases: TGTGCCAGCAGCATGGGACAGAGGTTCCACGAGCAGTACTTC.

The chain links TRBV5-4 to TRBJ1-2, with 10 bases matching TRBD1. The length of the CDR3 is 17 residues. The germline CDR1 and CDR2 sequences are SGHNT and YYREEE (reference sequence). V shed 0 bases, J shed 2 bases, and the junction held 7 bases outside the gene matches. The CDR3 is CASSLGDRGSYNYGYTF. CDR3 DNA: TGTGCCAGCAGCTTGGGGGACAGGGGCTCCTACAACTATGGCTACACCTTC.

The gene calls are TRBV15 and TRBJ1-5, with D hard to call. Germline CDR1 reads LNHNV; CDR2 reads YYDKDF (reference sequence). This CDR3 is 14 amino acids long. V lost 4 bases, J lost 0 bases, and 7 bases lay in between. CDR3 residues: CATSKQNSNQPQHF. The CDR3 DNA sequence: TGTGCCACCAGCAAACAAAATAGCAATCAGCCCCAGCATTTT.

The rearrangement links TRBV7-2 to TRBJ2-7, with TRBD2 matching 13 bases. This CDR3 region has 14 residues. V lost 5 bases, J lost 12 bases, and 10 bases stayed unmatched. Germline values: CDR1 SGHTA, CDR2 FQGNSA. CDR3 sequence (DNA): TGTGCCAGCAGCGACGGACTAGCGGGAGAGGTCAGGTACTTC. This codes for CASSDGLAGEVRYF.

The chain uses TRBV11-2 and TRBJ1-4; tentative D call: TRBD1 (6 bases). CDR1 is SGHAT and CDR2 is FQNNGV in the germline V gene. The CDR3 sequence is 15 residues long. Trimming took 1 base from V and 3 from J, leaving 9 bases between them. The CDR3: CASSLVGQSNEKLFF. In DNA form, the CDR3 reads TGTGCCAGCAGCTTAGTTGGACAGTCTAATGAAAAACTGTTTTTT.

For the CDR3, the DNA is TGTGCCAGCAGACCTGACAGTCAAGAGACCCAGTACTTC. This translates into CASRPDSQETQYF. This chain joins TRBV5-6 and TRBJ2-5; D is possibly TRBD1 (5 bases). The CDR3 spans 13 residues. Germline V CDR1 and CDR2: SGHDT, YYEEEE. Trimming stripped 5 bases from V and 2 bases from J, with 10 bases between.

This clone has just one count. The J gene is TRBJ1-2, the V gene TRBV9; D remains unclear. CDR1 is SGDLS, CDR2 YYNGEE, per germline. Trimming took 2 bases from V and 3 from J, leaving 5 bases between them. The CDR3 runs 12 residues. The CDR3 nucleotides read TGTGCCAGCAGCGTTCTAGACTATGGCTACACCTTC. This translates into CASSVLDYGYTF.

The chain recombines TRBV5-5 with TRBJ2-1, with 13 positions matching TRBD2. Germline values: CDR1 SGHKS, CDR2 YYEKEE (reference sequence). V shed 4 bases and J 9 bases; nucleotides not matched to a gene: 7. This CDR3 region has 15 residues. For the CDR3, the DNA is TGTGCCAGCAGCGGACTAGCGGGGGCCGATGGTGAGCAGTTCTTC. Translation gives CASSGLAGADGEQFF.

The chain employs TRBV21-1 and TRBJ2-1; TRBD2 is the table's D call, not checked against the DNA. TRBV21-1 constitutes a pseudogene. This CDR3 contains 19 residues. CDR3 in amino acids: CASSKETSGIGAPYNEQFF. The CDR3 bases are TGTGCCAGCAGCAAAGAGACTAGCGGAATAGGAGCTCCCTACAATGAGCAGTTCTTC.

This chain connects TRBV6-1 to TRBJ1-1, with D perhaps TRBD1 (6 bases). This CDR3 has 15 amino acids. V dropped 6 bases and J dropped 5 bases, with 19 bases sitting between them. Germline CDR1 MNHNS, CDR2 SASEGT. The DNA of the CDR3 is TGTGCCAGCAGCCCCGAGGGGGGGGTGGGAACTGAAGCTTTCTTT. Its protein product is CASSPEGGVGTEAFF.

This clone was recorded once. CDR3 amino acids: CASSPAQGNQPQHF. The DNA for the CDR3 is TGTGCCAGCAGCCCCGCTCAGGGCAATCAGCCCCAGCATTTT. The V call is TRBV7-9, the J call TRBJ1-5; D call uncertain. Germline V gene lookup returns CDR1 SEHNR and CDR2 FQNEAQ (reference sequence). CDR3 length: 14 amino acids. V lost 5 bases, J lost 2 bases, and 10 bases lay in between.

The V and J genes are TRBV13 and TRBJ1-1, with 8 bases aligning to TRBD1. This CDR3 is built from 13 residues. V was pared by 9 bases and J by 6 bases, with 9 bases of the junction left unmatched. The germline V gene encodes CDR1 PRHDT and CDR2 FYEKMQ (reference sequence). The CDR3 nucleotides are TGTGCCAGTCAGGGGGCCGCCGGCCCTGAAGCTTTCTTT. It yields the protein CASQGAAGPEAFF.

The rearrangement joins TRBV27 to TRBJ1-1; D gene ambiguous. V was shortened by 8 bases and J by 2 bases, with 15 bases between the two germline ends. The CDR3 runs 14 residues. Germline CDR1 reads MNHEY; CDR2 reads SMNVEV (reference sequence). CDR3 protein: CASAPALGNTEAFF. CDR3 nucleotides: TGTGCCAGCGCTCCTGCCCTGGGCAACACTGAAGCTTTCTTT.

The J gene is TRBJ2-7, the V gene TRBV28; 9 nucleotides agree with TRBD1. V dropped 4 bases and J dropped 2; count of bases not matched to a gene: 3. This CDR3 has 14 amino acids. CDR1 and CDR2 from the germline V gene are MDHEN and SYDVKM. CDR3 nucleotides: TGTGCCAGCAGTTCGCGACAGGGGGCCTACGAGCAGTACTTC. Translated: CASSSRQGAYEQYF.

The V gene is TRBV5-1, the J gene TRBJ1-5; D is unclear. Trimming shortened V by 0 bases and J by 5 bases, and 9 bases separated the two germline ends. Germline CDR1 SGHRS, CDR2 YFSETQ. The CDR3 totals 14 residues. The CDR3 sequence: CASSLGGLDQPQHF. The CDR3 DNA follows: TGCGCCAGCAGCTTGGGAGGGCTGGATCAGCCCCAGCATTTT.

V gene TRBV6-5 combines with J gene TRBJ2-2, with D perhaps TRBD2 (6 bases). The V end lost 11 bases, the J end lost 4 bases, and 11 bases lay between the germline ends. CDR3 size: 12 residues. Germline CDR1 and CDR2: MNHEY and SVGAGI. For the CDR3, the DNA is TGTGCCTCGGGGCGGGGCACCGGGGAGCTGTTTTTT. As protein: CASGRGTGELFF.

The chain is built from TRBV5-1 and TRBJ2-7; a weak D match, TRBD2 (6 bases). This CDR3 contains 16 residues. The germline V gene has CDR1 SGHRS and CDR2 YFSETQ. With 2 bases removed from V and 2 bases from J, the gap between germline ends came to 17 bases. The CDR3, as DNA: TGCGCCAGCAGCTTTAGAACTAGCCGCCCCCCCTACGAGCAGTACTTC. This encodes CASSFRTSRPPYEQYF. The whole variable domain, remainder taken from reference TRBV5-1 and TRBJ2-7, is KAGVTQTPRYLIKTRGQQVTLSCSPISGHRSVSWYQQTPGQGLQFLFEYFSETQRNKGNFPGRFSGRQFSNSRSEMNVSTLELGDSALYLCASSFRTSRPPYEQYFGPGTRLTVT.